This T cell receptor beta chain was captured by sequencing in a study of post-analysis software for immune sequencing data. Study overall: Patients had relapsing-remitting, secondary progressive or progressive-relapsing multiple sclerosis; some lacked subtype.

The study's findings and limits: The normalized Chao1 diversity of multiple sclerosis patients was significantly lower than that of controls. Controls showed lower frequencies than patients for five TRBV segments, and TRBV5-6, TRBV5-1 and TRBV20-1 were among these. The F measure placed samples prepared in the same batch into strongly shared clusters.

TCR beta libraries were prepared from cDNA with unique molecular identifiers. Each CDR3 protein is one row after TCRdb ran MiXCR on the PCR reads. The sample records approximately 660,000 distinct CDR3 sequences, 55% to 60% being singletons. This clonotype has more than one count but fewer than ten. Its specificity is unknown. J lost 7 bases, V lost 6 bases, and 3 bases had no gene match. This CDR3 spans 15 amino acids. The V gene's germline CDR1 is SNHLY and CDR2 FYNNEI. The TCR sequence derives from a girl under 10 years old with multiple sclerosis. The chain is built from TRBV2 and TRBJ2-1, with 16 bases aligning to TRBD2. What was sequenced was blood. CDR3 in DNA: TGTGCCAGCAGGGGGACTAGCGGGGGGGCTAATGAGCAGTTCTTC. As protein: CASRGTSGGANEQFF.